This T cell receptor beta chain was profiled in a study of shared clonotypes between healthy human individuals. Whole-study results and caveats: The study generally estimated greater richness for naive than memory subsets.

From germline, CDR1 is MDHEN and CDR2 SYDVKM. This CDR3 comprises 13 residues. With 8 bases removed from V and 5 bases from J, the gap between germline ends came to 15 bases. The assay was immunoSEQ multiplex PCR, and TCRdb's table has in-frame clones only and misses some. Altogether some 200,000 clones are present, over 60% being singletons, with the ten largest covering around 10%. As for this clone: What it binds is not known.

This chain links TRBV28 with TRBJ1-1; weak D call: TRBD1 (5 bases). The sequencing input was memory CD4+ T cells sorted from blood. The subset here: CD45RA-negative fraction. The source of this sequence is a man aged 25-45 years in good health. CDR3 bases: TGTGCCAGCTCGGAGGAGAGACAGACTGAAGCTTTCTTT. Protein: CASSEERQTEAFF.